This T cell receptor (beta chain) was documented in a study of blood T cell repertoires in COVID-19. Study context: Some COVID-19 samples were acute and others convalescent; all came from the United States, Italy and Spain. The cDNA or gDNA used as material had been derived from T cells, B-cell-depleted T cells, or PBMCs.

Profiling relied on immunoSEQ multiplex PCR, and the TCRdb table lists in-frame clones only, not all of them. The sample has fewer than 200,000 clones; roughly nine tenths are singletons. The CDR3 extends over 14 amino acids. V shed 2 bases and J shed 4 bases, with 10 bases lying between them. From germline, CDR1 is MDHEN and CDR2 SYDVKM. The TCR originated in an older man with active or convalescent COVID-19. The chain couples TRBV28 to TRBJ2-3; the D is unclear. The specimen sequenced was peripheral blood. The CDR3: CASSLLRVSDTQYF. The CDR3 nucleotides read TGTGCCAGCAGTTTACTTCGGGTTTCAGATACGCAGTATTTT. Full variable domain (rest looked up from reference TRBV28 and TRBJ2-3): DVKVTQSSRYLVKRTGEKVFLECVQDMDHENMFWYRQDPGLGLRLIYFSYDVKMKEKGDIPEGYSVSREKKERFSLILESASTNQTSMYLCASSLLRVSDTQYFGPGTRLTVL.